This T cell receptor beta chain originates from a study of OX40 agonist ivuxolimab in advanced cancers. At the level of the study: Patients enrolled in dose escalation were diagnosed with hepatocellular carcinoma, melanoma, renal cell or head and neck cancer. With a range of roughly 20 to 79, age averaged about 59 years, and 65% to 85% were male. Study findings and constraints: Several nonresponders also turned out to have low normalized T-cell clonal expansion. Expanded clones were, on average, more numerous among CD8+ T cells than CD4+.

The protocol was immunoSEQ multiplex PCR, while the TCRdb copy is restricted to in-frame clones and leaves out a portion. The profile shows more than 65,000 clones, approximately 87% of them singletons. Germline CDR1 is SGHTA and CDR2 is FQGNSA. This CDR3 contains 14 residues. V was shortened by 1 base and J by 5 bases, with 11 bases between the two germline ends. As to this clone: Its antigen is currently unknown.

The sequence was obtained from an adult with an advanced solid tumor such as melanoma, head and neck, liver or kidney cancer. The input for sequencing was CD4+ or CD8+ T cells sorted from blood, taken in a trial of the OX40 agonist ivuxolimab. The rearrangement links TRBV7-2 to TRBJ1-1, with D possibly matching TRBD1 (6 bases). CDR3 amino acids: CASSLVGGLTEAFF. CDR3 nucleotides: TGTGCCAGCAGCTTAGTCGGGGGGCTGACTGAAGCTTTCTTT.